A single sample is the source of the 9 T cell receptor beta chains below, sequenced in a study of blood T cell repertoires in COVID-19. Assay used: immunoSEQ multiplex PCR; TCRdb lists only in-frame clones, some missing. The sample contains more than 250,000 clones, 85% to 90% of which appear only once. The sequenced sample was peripheral blood. The source of these receptors is a man younger than 30 with active or convalescent COVID-19.

The CDR3 reads CASSTLGQGDYGYTF. The DNA for the CDR3 is TGCGCCAGCAGCACCTTGGGACAGGGTGACTATGGCTACACCTTC. The rearrangement joins TRBV4-1 to TRBJ1-2; TRBD1 matches at 9 bases. The CDR3 is made up of 15 amino acids. Germline CDR1 MGHRA, CDR2 YSYEKL. J was trimmed by 3 bases and V by 5 bases; bases with no gene match: 7.

The chain recombines TRBV6-6 with TRBJ2-7; 9 nucleotides match TRBD1. The CDR3 is 16 residues long. Germline CDR1 and CDR2: MNHNY and SVGAGI (reference sequence). The junction had 14 bases not matched to a gene; V was cut back by 4 bases and J by 7 bases. CDR3 loop: CASSSTGTGPGSEQYF. DNA for the CDR3: TGTGCCAGCAGTTCCACCGGGACAGGGCCAGGGAGTGAGCAGTACTTC.

This chain uses TRBV24-1 with TRBJ2-1; 8 nucleotides align to TRBD2. CDR1 KGHDR and CDR2 SFDVKD come from the germline V gene. Trimming at V came to 1 base and at J to 8 bases, leaving 6 bases not matched to a gene. The CDR3 runs to 15 residues. The CDR3 spells CATSDLRGGRYEQFF. The CDR3, as DNA: TGTGCCACCAGTGATTTACGGGGGGGCCGGTATGAGCAGTTCTTC.

The rearrangement uses TRBV7-3 and TRBJ2-5; 8 bases fit TRBD1. The V segment lost 2 bases and the J segment 5 bases; nucleotides outside the gene matches: 7. The CDR3 has 15 residues. Germline V gene sequence: CDR1 SGHTA, CDR2 FQGTGA. The CDR3 is CASSLVGAGGETQYF. The DNA for the CDR3 is TGTGCCAGCAGCTTAGTAGGGGCAGGGGGCGAGACCCAGTACTTC.

The rearrangement links TRBV27 to TRBJ1-3; D is unresolved. In germline, CDR1 is MNHEY, CDR2 SMNVEV (reference sequence). The V end was cut by 6 bases, the J end by 0 bases, with 9 bases between. This CDR3 has 14 amino acids. In nucleotides, the CDR3 is TGTGCCAGCAGGCCTACCCACTCTGGAAACACCATATATTTT. This sequence encodes CASRPTHSGNTIYF.

This chain joins TRBV9 and TRBJ1-6; D is unresolved. Germline V gives CDR1 SGDLS, CDR2 YYNGEE. Trimming left V 2 bases short and J 0 bases short, with 9 bases between. The CDR3 contains 16 residues. DNA of the CDR3: TGTGCCAGCAGCGTTTTACAGAGCTCCTATAATTCACCCCTCCACTTT. Translating it yields CASSVLQSSYNSPLHF.

Of note for this clone: A junction boundary mismatches the germline segment, possibly from a read error. CDR3 loop: CASSVGGALGTNTQYF. The CDR3 bases are TGTGCCAGCAGCGTAGGTGGGGCCCTAGGCACAAATACGCAGTATTTT. The V gene is TRBV9, the J gene TRBJ2-3; possible D gene TRBD1, 5 bases. The CDR3 consists of 16 residues. The germline CDR1 and CDR2 sequences are SGDLS and YYNGEE. The whole variable domain, filled in from reference TRBV9 and TRBJ2-3, reads DSGVTQTPKHLITATGQRVTLRCSPRSGDLSVYWYQQSLDQGLQFLIQYYNGEERAKGNILERFSAQQFPDLHSELNLSSLELGDSALYFCASSVGGALGTNTQYFGPGTRLTVL.

The rearrangement uses TRBV3-1 (or the pseudogene TRBV3-2) and TRBJ2-5; 9 nucleotides agree with TRBD1. Germline V gives CDR1 LGHDT, CDR2 YNNKEL (reference sequence). This CDR3 comprises 16 residues. V trimming: 0 bases; J trimming: 5 bases; junction bases outside the gene matches: 7. The CDR3 bases are TGTGCCAGCAGCCAAGACCAACAGGGGGCTAGGGAGACCCAGTACTTC. Translated, it gives CASSQDQQGARETQYF.

The chain uses TRBV30 and TRBJ1-4; tentative D call: TRBD1 (5 bases). Germline V lookup: CDR1 GTSNPN, CDR2 SVGIG (reference sequence). The V and J ends lost 5 bases and 1 base respectively, with 11 bases between them. The CDR3 length is 14 residues. The CDR3 reads CAWGGAGTNEKLFF. The CDR3 DNA is TGTGCCTGGGGAGGGGCAGGAACTAATGAAAAACTGTTTTTT.